The 5 T cell receptor beta chains presented below share a single source sample, sequenced in a study of blood T cell repertoires in COVID-19. The repertoire was sequenced with immunoSEQ multiplex PCR; TCRdb's copy has only in-frame clones and lacks some. Of approximately 150,000 clones listed, around four fifths are singletons. Sequenced: PBMCs or T cells enriched from blood (not recorded which). The source is a woman between 50 and 59 years old who had recovered from COVID-19.

V and J are TRBV11-3 and TRBJ2-2, with 12 bases aligning to TRBD2. CDR3 length: 15 residues. Germline assignment: CDR1 SGHNT and CDR2 YENEEA. J gave up 9 bases and V 5 bases, and 7 bases lay outside the gene matches. CDR3 bases: TGTGCCAGCAGCGCCCGGACTAGCGGGGTCCGGGAGCTGTTTTTT. It specifies CASSARTSGVRELFF.

The CDR3 DNA reads TGTGCCAGCAGTAACCCGGGACATGAGGAGACCCAGTACTTC. It specifies CASSNPGHEETQYF. The chain has TRBV28 and TRBJ2-5, with TRBD1 as a possible D gene (6 bases). The CDR3 is 14 amino acids. Germline CDR1 reads MDHEN; CDR2 reads SYDVKM. With 5 bases removed from V and 5 bases from J, the gap between germline ends came to 15 bases.

V is TRBV11-2 and J is TRBJ2-7; possibly TRBD2 for D (5 bases). V gave up 5 bases and J gave up 0 bases, with 14 bases separating them. Germline lookup yields CDR1 SGHAT and CDR2 FQNNGV. CDR3 size: 15 residues. The CDR3 bases are TGTGCCAGCAGCACCACGGGAAGTAGCTCCTACGAGCAGTACTTC. Its translation is CASSTTGSSSYEQYF.

The gene calls are TRBV6-5 and TRBJ2-7; maybe TRBD2 (6 bases). Deletions cut 6 bases from V and 4 bases from J, with 19 bases between. Germline V gene sequence: CDR1 MNHEY, CDR2 SVGAGI. This CDR3 is built from 15 residues. The CDR3 sequence: CASRSATSFGYEQYF. The CDR3 nucleotides are TGTGCCAGCAGAAGTGCTACTAGCTTTGGTTACGAGCAGTACTTC.

V is TRBV12-3 or TRBV12-4 and J is TRBJ2-5, with 9 bases fitting TRBD1. Trimming cost V 6 bases and J 5 bases; bases outside gene matches: 4. There are 13 residues in the CDR3. CDR3 residues: CASSYRGQETQYF. In nucleotides, the CDR3 is TGTGCCAGCAGCTACAGGGGGCAGGAGACCCAGTACTTC.